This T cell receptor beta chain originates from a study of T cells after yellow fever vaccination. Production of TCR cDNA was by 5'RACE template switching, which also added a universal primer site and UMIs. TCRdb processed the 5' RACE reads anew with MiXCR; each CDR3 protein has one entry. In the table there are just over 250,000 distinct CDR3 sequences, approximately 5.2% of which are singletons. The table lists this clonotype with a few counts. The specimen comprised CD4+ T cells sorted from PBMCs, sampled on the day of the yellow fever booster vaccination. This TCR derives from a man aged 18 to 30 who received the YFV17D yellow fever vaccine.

CDR3 loop: CSARPGGFSYEQYF. DNA of the CDR3: TGCAGTGCTAGACCCGGGGGTTTCTCCTACGAGCAGTACTTC. The rearrangement uses TRBV20-1 and TRBJ2-7, with D possibly matching TRBD2 (6 bases). The CDR3 length is 14 residues. V lost 2 bases, J lost 0 bases, and 11 bases lay in between. Germline loops: CDR1 DFQATT, CDR2 SNEGSKA (reference sequence).